A single sample gave rise to the 6 T cell receptor beta chains below, sequenced in a study of human T cells and chemical hapten exposure. TCRdb reanalysed the RACE reads using MiXCR and keeps one entry per CDR3 protein. The data show approximately 90,000 distinct CDR3 sequences, approximately 10% seen once. The time point is: healthy volunteer bleed at 2 weeks. Someone pulled total RNA out of unfractionated whole blood. The sequencing sample was made of whole blood. All receptors derive from a female donor in good health. Some clones in this sample may be carry-over from other donors' samples.

This clonotype has ten or more counts. The genes are TRBV10-2 and TRBJ2-3; TRBD2 is a possible D gene (6 bases). The CDR3 runs 14 residues. The V and J ends lost 0 bases and 6 bases respectively, with 10 bases between them. Germline assignment: CDR1 WSHSY and CDR2 SAAADI. The CDR3 loop reads CASSESTGVDTQYF. The CDR3 DNA reads TGCGCCAGCAGTGAGTCGACGGGAGTGGATACGCAGTATTTT.

The gene calls are TRBV2 and TRBJ1-5, with D possibly matching TRBD1 (5 bases). This CDR3 comprises 14 residues. V was pared by 5 bases and J by 1 base, with 9 bases between. Germline V gene sequence: CDR1 SNHLY, CDR2 FYNNEI. Here the CDR3 DNA reads TGTGCCAGCAGTTTCGACAGAAGCAATCAGCCCCAGCATTTT. Protein sequence: CASSFDRSNQPQHF.

This clonotype has at least ten counts. The chain recombines TRBV7-3 with TRBJ2-5; weak D call: TRBD1 (5 bases). The CDR3 length is 14 residues. V lost 5 bases to trimming and J lost 0 bases, with 10 bases between them. Germline V gene lookup returns CDR1 SGHTA and CDR2 FQGTGA. CDR3 loop: CASSRTGDQETQYF. The CDR3 coding sequence is TGTGCCAGCAGCCGAACAGGTGACCAAGAGACCCAGTACTTC.

The V call is TRBV27, the J call TRBJ2-1, with a tentative D call TRBD2 (7 bases). Germline V lookup: CDR1 MNHEY, CDR2 SMNVEV (reference sequence). Trimming pared 5 bases from V and 8 bases from J, leaving 25 bases between. The length of the CDR3 is 17 residues. In nucleotides, the CDR3 is TGTGCCAGCAGTGGACTACAGGGACTCTATCTAGCGGATGAGCAGTTCTTC. It encodes CASSGLQGLYLADEQFF.

This clonotype was seen only a few times. CDR3 sequence: CASSVEGSFYEQYF. The CDR3 nucleotides read TGTGCCAGCAGCGTAGAAGGTAGTTTCTACGAGCAGTACTTC. The chain carries TRBV9 and TRBJ2-7; D call uncertain. This CDR3 comprises 14 residues. Germline lookup yields CDR1 SGDLS and CDR2 YYNGEE. Trimming took off 0 bases at V and 3 bases at J, with 10 bases between the two ends.

Ten or more counts support this clonotype. This sequence joins TRBV15 and TRBJ2-5; tentatively, D is TRBD2 (5 bases). CDR1 and CDR2 from the germline V gene are LNHNV and YYDKDF (reference sequence). The ends were cut back, 0 bases at V and 1 base at J, with 21 bases in the middle. The CDR3 extends over 19 amino acids. CDR3 in amino acids: CATSRDRDAALGSQETQYF. The CDR3 DNA reads TGTGCCACCAGCAGAGATCGGGATGCAGCCCTGGGGTCCCAAGAGACCCAGTACTTC.